A selection of T cell receptor beta chains follows, all from one sample in a study of blood T cell repertoires in COVID-19. Method: immunoSEQ multiplex PCR; TCRdb's copy keeps in-frame clones and lacks some. The table lists about 300,000 clones, 85% to 90% of them singletons, with 3.5% to 5% in the top ten. The specimen was PBMCs or T cells enriched from blood (not recorded which). These receptor sequences come from a man younger than 40 who had recovered from COVID-19. Both conserved end residues are part of each CDR3. Each record gives: J gene, clone size, V gene, D gene, CDR3 DNA, CDR3 protein. A D gene is named only where the DNA matches it firmly. Clone size appears in some rows only: once, few, many, or a class for an expanded clone.

TRBJ1-5,-,TRBV19,-,TGTGCCAGTAGTACACGACAGGATCAGCCCCAGCATTTT,CASSTRQDQPQHF
TRBJ2-2,-,TRBV30,-,TGTGCCTGGAGTGTAGGAGGCGCCGGGGAGCTGTTTTTT,CAWSVGGAGELFF
TRBJ2-5,once,TRBV30,-,TGTGCCTGGCGCTTTCAGGCCCAAGAGACCCAGTACTTC,CAWRFQAQETQYF
TRBJ1-3,-,TRBV5-1,-,TGCGCCAGCAGCCCTACCAGGGCCTCTGGAAACACCATATATTTT,CASSPTRASGNTIYF
TRBJ1-5,-,TRBV27,-,TGTGCCAGCAGTTTACGGGGAGTAGGCAATCAGCCCCAGCATTTT,CASSLRGVGNQPQHF
TRBJ2-1,-,TRBV19,-,TGTGCCAGTAGTATAGGAGGAGGGGACTACAATGAGCAGTTCTTC,CASSIGGGDYNEQFF
TRBJ2-5,-,TRBV5-5,-,TGTGCCAGCAGCCTTTTAAGATGGGGAGGCGAGACCCAGTACTTC,CASSLLRWGGETQYF
TRBJ1-6,-,TRBV7-9,TRBD1,TGTGCCAGCAGCACCCTAGGGGGCGGAGATTCACCCCTCCACTTT,CASSTLGGGDSPLHF
TRBJ2-3,-,TRBV18,-,TGTGCCAGCTCACCTAGGAGGGGCACAGATACGCAGTATTTT,CASSPRRGTDTQYF
TRBJ1-5,-,TRBV4-1,-,TGCGCCAGCAGCCAACCCAGAGCCCAGAGGCGGGTGGGTGGCAATCAGCCCCAGCATTTT,CASSQPRAQRRVGGNQPQHF
TRBJ2-2,-,TRBV2,-,TGTGCCAGCTTATTTGTTACACCTAACACCGGGGAGCTGTTTTTT,CASLFVTPNTGELFF
TRBJ2-7,-,TRBV19,TRBD1,TGTGCCAGTAGTAGGACAGGGGGCCCCTACGAGCAGTACTTC,CASSRTGGPYEQYF
TRBJ1-1,few,TRBV9,TRBD1,TGTGCCAGCAGCGTATTTAGGGGGCTGGGGACTGAAGCTTTCTTT,CASSVFRGLGTEAFF
TRBJ1-2,-,TRBV30,-,TGTGCCTGGAGCCCCGGACAGAACTATGGCTACACCTTC,CAWSPGQNYGYTF
TRBJ2-2,-,TRBV5-1,-,TGCGCCAGCAGCTTGACGATTCGTACAGGGCCCGGGGAGCTGTTTTTT,CASSLTIRTGPGELFF
TRBJ2-7,-,TRBV19,TRBD2,TGTGCCAGTAGTATAGCTCCGGGACTAGCGGGAGGAAGCTCCTACGAGCAGTACTTC,CASSIAPGLAGGSSYEQYF
TRBJ1-2,-,TRBV15,-,TGTGCCACCAGCAGAGACCTGGCGGGGAACTCGGCTAACTATGGCTACACCTTC,CATSRDLAGNSANYGYTF
TRBJ1-2,-,TRBV23-1,-,TGCGCCAGCAGTCAATCGGACAGTTTGTGCTATGGCTACACCTTC,CASSQSDSLCYGYTF
TRBJ1-1,-,TRBV10-3,-,TGTGCCATCAGTTCTCTGACATCCCCTGAAGCTTTCTTT,CAISSLTSPEAFF
TRBJ2-3,-,TRBV27,-,TGTGCCAGCAGCACACACACAGATACGCAGTATTTT,CASSTHTDTQYF
TRBJ2-3,-,TRBV7-9,-,TGTGCCAGCAGCCCGCGGGACGGACGCACAGATACGCAGTATTTT,CASSPRDGRTDTQYF
TRBJ2-3,-,TRBV6-5,-,TGTGCCAGCAGTTTCTCCGGGACTAGCACAGATACGCAGTATTTT,CASSFSGTSTDTQYF
TRBJ2-5,-,TRBV5-5,TRBD2,TGTGCCAGCACCCCGGGGGGGTACCAAGAGACCCAGTACTTC,CASTPGGYQETQYF
TRBJ1-6,-,TRBV5-8,-,TGTGCCAGCAGCGATACAGGTTATAATTCACCCCTCCACTTT,CASSDTGYNSPLHF
TRBJ1-1,-,TRBV30,-,TGTGCCTGGAGTGTAATTAGGGGGAACACTGAAGCTTTCTTT,CAWSVIRGNTEAFF
TRBJ2-7,-,TRBV18,-,TGTGCCAGCTCACCAGGCGGGATAGGGTCTTACGAGCAGTACTTC,CASSPGGIGSYEQYF
TRBJ2-7,-,TRBV6-5,TRBD1,TGTGCCAGCTCTCGACAGGGCTCCTACGAGCAGTACTTC,CASSRQGSYEQYF
TRBJ1-6,few,TRBV27,TRBD1,TGTGCCAGCAGTTTCGTCCGGACAGGGTCTTCACCCCTCCACTTT,CASSFVRTGSSPLHF
TRBJ1-5,-,TRBV24-1,-,TGTGCCACCAGTGATTTTTCAGGGAATCAGCCCCAGCATTTT,CATSDFSGNQPQHF
TRBJ1-6,-,TRBV7-8,TRBD1,TGTGCCAGCAGCTTAGTTTTCGGGACAGGGGGATCACCCCTCCACTTT,CASSLVFGTGGSPLHF
TRBJ1-2,few,TRBV6-5,TRBD1,TGTGCCAGCAGTTACGACCGGACAGGGCGAGGCTACACCTTC,CASSYDRTGRGYTF
TRBJ1-2,-,TRBV5-1,TRBD1,TGCGCCAGCAGCGAGACAGGGAACTATGGCTACACCTTC,CASSETGNYGYTF
TRBJ2-3,-,TRBV29-1,-,TGCAGCGTTGAAGACTGGCGGGGCACCGCCACAGATACGCAGTATTTT,CSVEDWRGTATDTQYF
TRBJ2-5,-,TRBV4-2,-,TGTGCCAGCAGCCAAGATTTCAGGGCCCGACCAGGAGAGACCCAGTACTTC,CASSQDFRARPGETQYF
TRBJ1-2,once,TRBV28,-,TGTGCCAGCAGTTCCCCGACACGGCAGTCCGTACTTAACTATGGCTACACCTTC,CASSSPTRQSVLNYGYTF
TRBJ2-4,-,TRBV5-1,-,TGCGCCAGCAGCTCGGGGCAGGGGACCAAAAACATTCAGTACTTC,CASSSGQGTKNIQYF
TRBJ2-3,-,TRBV3-1/TRBV3-2,-,TGTGCCAGCAGCCAAGACGCCGCGGGAACCAGCACAGATACGCAGTATTTT,CASSQDAAGTSTDTQYF
TRBJ2-3,-,TRBV9,TRBD1,TGTGCCAGCGGGGACAGGGCTTCAGATACGCAGTATTTT,CASGDRASDTQYF
TRBJ2-3,-,TRBV19,-,TGTGCCAGTAGTCCCAGGGTGGATACGCAGTATTTT,CASSPRVDTQYF
TRBJ2-3,-,TRBV7-9,-,TGTGCCAGCAGCTTAGCTGTCCCTAGCACAGATACGCAGTATTTT,CASSLAVPSTDTQYF
TRBJ2-5,-,TRBV3-1/TRBV3-2,-,TGTGCCAGCAGCCAAGATCAGTTCTCGGGGGGCTTAGAAGAGACCCAGTACTTC,CASSQDQFSGGLEETQYF
TRBJ2-7,-,TRBV11-2,TRBD2,TGTGCCAGCAGGAAACTAGCGGGAGTGGCCTACGAGCAGTACTTC,CASRKLAGVAYEQYF
TRBJ2-1,-,TRBV29-1,-,TGCAGCGTTCGTGTAGCAAATGAGCAGTTCTTC,CSVRVANEQFF
TRBJ1-6,few,TRBV6-1,-,TGTGCCAGCAGTGAATTTAGCCGAGGACTCTCCTATAATTCACCCCTCCACTTT,CASSEFSRGLSYNSPLHF
TRBJ2-1,-,TRBV7-6,TRBD2,TGTGCCAGCAGCGCCGGGACTAGCGGGCTACCTGAGCAGTTCTTC,CASSAGTSGLPEQFF
TRBJ1-5,-,TRBV19,TRBD1,TGTGCCAGTACCACCCCGAGGACAGGGGACGGAGGGCCCCAGCATTTT,CASTTPRTGDGGPQHF
TRBJ2-1,-,TRBV7-2,TRBD1,TGTGCCAGCAGCCAAAGGACAGGGAGAGGCTACAATGAGCAGTTCTTC,CASSQRTGRGYNEQFF
TRBJ2-2,-,TRBV3-1/TRBV3-2,TRBD2,TGTGCCAGCTCCCTAGCGGGAGGGCCCGGGGAGCTGTTTTTT,CASSLAGGPGELFF
TRBJ2-2,-,TRBV4-1,TRBD2,TGCGCCAGCAGACTAGCGGGAGGCCCCGGGGAGCTGTTTTTT,CASRLAGGPGELFF
TRBJ2-2,-,TRBV6-5,-,TGTGCCAGCAGGGCAGAAGGACTTTCCGGGGAGCTGTTTTTT,CASRAEGLSGELFF
TRBJ2-7,few,TRBV4-1,TRBD2,TGCGCCAGCAGCCAAGATCCCAGCGGGATTACCTACGAGCAGTACTTC,CASSQDPSGITYEQYF
TRBJ1-1,-,TRBV28,TRBD1,TGTGCCAGCAGTCCCGGGACAGTAGCTGAAGCTTTCTTT,CASSPGTVAEAFF